The clone carrying this T cell receptor beta chain has just one count. Antigen specificity is unknown. Measured with immunoSEQ multiplex PCR; TCRdb has only the in-frame clones, and not every one. The table records 130,000 or so clones, about 90% of them present only once. Trimming cost V 7 bases and J 1 base, with 14 bases left between them. Germline CDR1 reads SNHLY; CDR2 reads FYNNEI. The CDR3 runs to 15 residues. The data were obtained in a study of T cell responses to AZD1222 COVID-19 vaccine. Overall study findings and caveats: Baseline serostatus was positive in only 5 to 7 AZD1222 recipients. White British ancestry dominated among donors, who included more females, and clonal diversity was possibly underestimated. Regions 160-218 and 743-854 held dominance among vaccine-associated CD4 TCRs, which spanned spike. Nearly half of spike-specific TCRs reportedly target variant regions that are unmutated in the B.1.351 and B.1.1.7 variants.

The TCR originated in an adult in good health. The material was peripheral blood, obtained on day 0 of AZD1222 vaccination. The V gene is TRBV2, the J gene TRBJ1-5; D is uncertain. CDR3 residues: CASTREGASNQPQHF. As DNA, the CDR3 is TGTGCCAGCACCCGAGAAGGAGCCAGCAATCAGCCCCAGCATTTT.